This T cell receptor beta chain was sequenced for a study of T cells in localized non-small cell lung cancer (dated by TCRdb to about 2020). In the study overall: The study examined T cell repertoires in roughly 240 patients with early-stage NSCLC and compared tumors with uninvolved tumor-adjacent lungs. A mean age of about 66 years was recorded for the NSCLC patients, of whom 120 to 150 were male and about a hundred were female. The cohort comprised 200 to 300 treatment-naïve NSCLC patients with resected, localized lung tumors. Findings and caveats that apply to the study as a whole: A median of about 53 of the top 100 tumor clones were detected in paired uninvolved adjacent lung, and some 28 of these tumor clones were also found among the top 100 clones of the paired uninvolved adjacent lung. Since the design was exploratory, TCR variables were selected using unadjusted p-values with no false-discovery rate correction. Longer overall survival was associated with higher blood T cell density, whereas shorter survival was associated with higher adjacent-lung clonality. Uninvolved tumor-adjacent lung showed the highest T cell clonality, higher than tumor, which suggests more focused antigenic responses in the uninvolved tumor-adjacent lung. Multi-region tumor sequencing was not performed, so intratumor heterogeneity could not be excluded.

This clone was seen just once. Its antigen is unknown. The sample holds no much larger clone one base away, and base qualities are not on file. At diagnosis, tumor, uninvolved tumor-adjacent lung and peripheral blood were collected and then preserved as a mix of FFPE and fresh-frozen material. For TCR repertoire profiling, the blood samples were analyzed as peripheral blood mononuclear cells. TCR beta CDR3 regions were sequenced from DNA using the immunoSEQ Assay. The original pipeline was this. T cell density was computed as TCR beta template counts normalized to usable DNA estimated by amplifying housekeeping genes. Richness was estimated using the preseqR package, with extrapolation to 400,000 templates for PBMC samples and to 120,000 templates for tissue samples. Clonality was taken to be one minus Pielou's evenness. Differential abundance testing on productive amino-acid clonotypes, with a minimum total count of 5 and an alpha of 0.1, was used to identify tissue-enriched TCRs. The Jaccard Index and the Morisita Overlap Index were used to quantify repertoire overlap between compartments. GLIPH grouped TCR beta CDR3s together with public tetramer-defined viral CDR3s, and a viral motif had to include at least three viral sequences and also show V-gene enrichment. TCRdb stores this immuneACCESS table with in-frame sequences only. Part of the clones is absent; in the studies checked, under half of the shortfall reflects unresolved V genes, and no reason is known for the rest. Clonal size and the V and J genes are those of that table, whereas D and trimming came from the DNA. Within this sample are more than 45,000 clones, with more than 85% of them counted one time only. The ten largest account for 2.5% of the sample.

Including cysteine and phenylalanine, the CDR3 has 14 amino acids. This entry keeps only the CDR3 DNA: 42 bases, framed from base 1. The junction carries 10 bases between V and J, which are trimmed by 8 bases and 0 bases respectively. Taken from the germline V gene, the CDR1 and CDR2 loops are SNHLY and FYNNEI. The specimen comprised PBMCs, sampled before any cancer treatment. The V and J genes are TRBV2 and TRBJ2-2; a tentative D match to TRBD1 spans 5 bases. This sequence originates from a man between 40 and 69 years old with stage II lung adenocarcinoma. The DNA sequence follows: TGTGCCAGCGGGGCCAGGGCGAACACCGGGGAGCTGTTTTTT. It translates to CASGARANTGELFF.